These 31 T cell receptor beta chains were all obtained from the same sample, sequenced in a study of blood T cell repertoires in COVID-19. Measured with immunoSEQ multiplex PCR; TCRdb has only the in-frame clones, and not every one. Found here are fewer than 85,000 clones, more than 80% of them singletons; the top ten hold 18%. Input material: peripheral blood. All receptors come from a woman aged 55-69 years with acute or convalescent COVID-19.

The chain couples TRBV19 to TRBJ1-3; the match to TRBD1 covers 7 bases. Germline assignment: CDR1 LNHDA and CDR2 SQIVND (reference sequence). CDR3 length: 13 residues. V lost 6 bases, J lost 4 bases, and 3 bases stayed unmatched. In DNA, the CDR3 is TGTGCCAGTAGGCCGGGACAGGGAAACACCATATATTTT. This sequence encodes CASRPGQGNTIYF.

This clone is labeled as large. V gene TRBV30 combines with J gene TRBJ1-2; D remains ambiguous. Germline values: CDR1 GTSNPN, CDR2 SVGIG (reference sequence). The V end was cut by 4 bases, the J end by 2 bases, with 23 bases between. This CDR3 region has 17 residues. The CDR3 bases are TGTGCCTGGACCGGCGTATTTTCTCGGGGTATCAACTATGGCTACACCTTC. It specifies CAWTGVFSRGINYGYTF.

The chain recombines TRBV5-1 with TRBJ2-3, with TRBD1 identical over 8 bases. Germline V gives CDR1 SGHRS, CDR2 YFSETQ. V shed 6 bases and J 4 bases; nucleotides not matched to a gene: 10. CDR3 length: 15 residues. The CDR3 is CASNMQGAVPDTQYF. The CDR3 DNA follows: TGCGCCAGCAATATGCAGGGGGCCGTGCCAGATACGCAGTATTTT.

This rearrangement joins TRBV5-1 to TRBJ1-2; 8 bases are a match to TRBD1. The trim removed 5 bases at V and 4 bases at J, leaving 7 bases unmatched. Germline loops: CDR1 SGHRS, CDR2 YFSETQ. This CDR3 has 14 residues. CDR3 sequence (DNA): TGCGCCAGCAGGGAAGGACAGGGTCCCTATGGCTACACCTTC. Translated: CASREGQGPYGYTF.

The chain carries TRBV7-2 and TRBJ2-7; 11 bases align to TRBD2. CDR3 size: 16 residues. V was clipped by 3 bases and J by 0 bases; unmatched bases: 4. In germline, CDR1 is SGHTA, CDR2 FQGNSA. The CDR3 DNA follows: TGTGCCAGCAGCTTGGCCGGGACTAGCGGCTCCTACGAGCAGTACTTC. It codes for CASSLAGTSGSYEQYF.

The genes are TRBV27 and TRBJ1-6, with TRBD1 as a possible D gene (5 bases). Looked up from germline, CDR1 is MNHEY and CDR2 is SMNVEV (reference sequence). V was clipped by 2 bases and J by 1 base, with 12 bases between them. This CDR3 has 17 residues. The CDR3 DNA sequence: TGTGCCAGCAGTTTAAGGGGAGGAGGGTCCTATAATTCACCCCTCCACTTT. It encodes CASSLRGGGSYNSPLHF.

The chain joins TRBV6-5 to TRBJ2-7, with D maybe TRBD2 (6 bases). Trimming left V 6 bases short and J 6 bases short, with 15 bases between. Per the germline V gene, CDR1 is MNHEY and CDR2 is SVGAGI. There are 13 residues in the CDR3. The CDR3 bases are TGTGCCAGCAGCTGGAAGGAGGGACCCGAGCAGTACGTC. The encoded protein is CASSWKEGPEQYV.

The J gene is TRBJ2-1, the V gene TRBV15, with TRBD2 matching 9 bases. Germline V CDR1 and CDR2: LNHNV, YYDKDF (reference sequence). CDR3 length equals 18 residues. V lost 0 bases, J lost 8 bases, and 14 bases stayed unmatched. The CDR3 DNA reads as TGTGCCACCAGCAGAGATCGGGTTAGCGGGGGCCCCAAGGATGAGCAGTTCTTC. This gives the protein CATSRDRVSGGPKDEQFF.

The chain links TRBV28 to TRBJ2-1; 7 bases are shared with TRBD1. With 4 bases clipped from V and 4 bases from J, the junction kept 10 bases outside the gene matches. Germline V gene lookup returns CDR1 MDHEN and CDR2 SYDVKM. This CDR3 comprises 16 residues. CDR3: CASSSRLGTAYNEQFF. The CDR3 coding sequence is TGTGCCAGCAGTTCCCGGTTGGGGACAGCATACAATGAGCAGTTCTTC.

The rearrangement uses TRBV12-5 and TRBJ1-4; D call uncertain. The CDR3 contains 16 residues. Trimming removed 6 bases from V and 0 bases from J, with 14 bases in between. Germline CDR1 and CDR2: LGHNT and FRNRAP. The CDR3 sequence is CASGFVEATTNEKLFF. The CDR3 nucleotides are TGTGCTAGTGGCTTCGTGGAGGCCACAACTAATGAAAAACTGTTTTTT.

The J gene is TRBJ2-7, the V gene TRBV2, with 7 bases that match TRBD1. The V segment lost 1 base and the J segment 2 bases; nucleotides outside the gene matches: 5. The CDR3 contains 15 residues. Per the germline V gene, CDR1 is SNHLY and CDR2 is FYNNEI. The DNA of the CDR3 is TGTGCCAGCAGTGAAGGGGCAGGGGGAACCTACGAGCAGTACTTC. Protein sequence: CASSEGAGGTYEQYF.

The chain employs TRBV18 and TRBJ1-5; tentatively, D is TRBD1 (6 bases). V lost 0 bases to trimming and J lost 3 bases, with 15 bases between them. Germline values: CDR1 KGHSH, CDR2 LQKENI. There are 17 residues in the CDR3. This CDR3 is CASSPPNLGTNNQPQHF. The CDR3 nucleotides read TGTGCCAGCTCACCACCAAACCTTGGGACAAACAATCAGCCCCAGCATTTT.

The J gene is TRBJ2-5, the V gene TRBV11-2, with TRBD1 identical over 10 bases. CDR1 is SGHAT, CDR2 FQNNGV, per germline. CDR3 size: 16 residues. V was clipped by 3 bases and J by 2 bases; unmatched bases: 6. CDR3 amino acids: CASSLTGGLSQETQYF. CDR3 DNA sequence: TGTGCCAGCAGCTTGACAGGGGGCCTATCACAAGAGACCCAGTACTTC.

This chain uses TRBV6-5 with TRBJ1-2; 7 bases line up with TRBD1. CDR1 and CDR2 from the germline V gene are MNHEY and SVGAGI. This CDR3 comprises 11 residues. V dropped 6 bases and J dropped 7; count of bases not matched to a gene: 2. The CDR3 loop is CASRWTGGYTF. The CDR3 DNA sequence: TGTGCCAGCAGATGGACAGGTGGCTACACCTTC.

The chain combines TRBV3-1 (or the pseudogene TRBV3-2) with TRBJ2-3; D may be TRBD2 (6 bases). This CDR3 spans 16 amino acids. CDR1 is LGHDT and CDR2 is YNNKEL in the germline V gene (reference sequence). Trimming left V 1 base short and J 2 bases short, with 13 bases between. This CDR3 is CASSQVGGHLTDTQYF. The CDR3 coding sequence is TGTGCCAGCAGCCAAGTTGGAGGGCACCTCACAGATACGCAGTATTTT.

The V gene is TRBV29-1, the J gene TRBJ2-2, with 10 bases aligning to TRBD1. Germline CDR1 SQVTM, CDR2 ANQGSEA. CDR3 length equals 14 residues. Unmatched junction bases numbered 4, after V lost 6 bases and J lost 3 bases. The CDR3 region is CSVDGQGDTGELFF. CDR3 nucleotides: TGCAGCGTCGACGGACAGGGGGACACCGGGGAGCTGTTTTTT.

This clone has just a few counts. The DNA for the CDR3 is TGTGCCAGCAGCCCCCTACAGGATTTAGGATCTGGAAACACCATATATTTT. Translating gives CASSPLQDLGSGNTIYF. V usage is TRBV3-1 (or the pseudogene TRBV3-2) and J usage is TRBJ1-3, with D tentatively TRBD1 (5 bases). Trimming left V 4 bases short and J 1 base short, with 17 bases between. The germline CDR1 and CDR2 sequences are LGHDT and YNNKEL (reference sequence). This CDR3 contains 17 residues.

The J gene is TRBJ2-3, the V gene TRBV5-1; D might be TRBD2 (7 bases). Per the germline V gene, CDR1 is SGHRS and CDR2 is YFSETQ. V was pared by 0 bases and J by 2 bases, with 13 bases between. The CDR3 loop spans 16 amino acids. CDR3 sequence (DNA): TGCGCCAGCAGCTTGGAGGGGGGGCAGGTCACAGATACGCAGTATTTT. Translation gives CASSLEGGQVTDTQYF.

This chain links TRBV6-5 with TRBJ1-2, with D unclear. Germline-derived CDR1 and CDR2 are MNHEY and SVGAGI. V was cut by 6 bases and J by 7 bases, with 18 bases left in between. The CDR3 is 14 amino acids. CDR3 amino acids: CASRRPSSEAGYTF. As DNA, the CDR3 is TGTGCCAGCAGACGCCCTAGTAGTGAAGCTGGCTACACCTTC.

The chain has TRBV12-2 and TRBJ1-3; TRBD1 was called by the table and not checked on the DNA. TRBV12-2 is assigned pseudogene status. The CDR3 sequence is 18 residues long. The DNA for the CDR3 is TGTGCAAGTCGCTTAAAGAGTCACAGGGATCTCTCTGGAAACACCATATATTTT. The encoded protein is CASRLKSHRDLSGNTIYF.

This CDR3 reads CASKGQLAKNIQYF. The CDR3 region has the DNA TGTGCCAGTAAAGGACAGCTAGCCAAAAACATTCAGTACTTC. The rearrangement links TRBV19 to TRBJ2-4, with D maybe TRBD1 (6 bases). Trimming left V 7 bases short and J 0 bases short, with 10 bases between. This CDR3 is built from 14 residues. CDR1 is LNHDA, CDR2 SQIVND, per germline (reference sequence).

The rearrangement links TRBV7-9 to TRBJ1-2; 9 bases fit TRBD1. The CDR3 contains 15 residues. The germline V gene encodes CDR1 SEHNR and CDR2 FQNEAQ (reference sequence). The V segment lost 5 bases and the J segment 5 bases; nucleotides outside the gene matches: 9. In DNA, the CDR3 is TGTGCCAGCAGCCACTTCGGACAGGGGAGATATGGCTACACCTTC. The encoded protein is CASSHFGQGRYGYTF.

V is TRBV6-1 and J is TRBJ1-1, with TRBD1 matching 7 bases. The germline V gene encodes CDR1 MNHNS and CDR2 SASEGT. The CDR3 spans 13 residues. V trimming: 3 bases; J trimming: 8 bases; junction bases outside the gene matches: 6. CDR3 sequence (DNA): TGTGCCAGCAGTGATTGGGCAGGGGGAGAAGCTTTCTTT. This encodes CASSDWAGGEAFF.

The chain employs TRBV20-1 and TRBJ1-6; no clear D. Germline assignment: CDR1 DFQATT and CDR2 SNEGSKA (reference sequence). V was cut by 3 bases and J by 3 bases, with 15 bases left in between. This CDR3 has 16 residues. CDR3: CSASGRMERYNSPLHF. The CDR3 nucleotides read TGCAGTGCTAGTGGGCGGATGGAACGCTATAATTCACCCCTCCACTTT.

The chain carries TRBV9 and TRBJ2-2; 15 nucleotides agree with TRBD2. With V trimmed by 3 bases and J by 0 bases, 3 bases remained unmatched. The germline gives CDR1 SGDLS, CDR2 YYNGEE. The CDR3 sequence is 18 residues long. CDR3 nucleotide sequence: TGTGCCAGCAGCGCGGGACTAGCGGGGGGCTCGAACACCGGGGAGCTGTTTTTT. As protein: CASSAGLAGGSNTGELFF.

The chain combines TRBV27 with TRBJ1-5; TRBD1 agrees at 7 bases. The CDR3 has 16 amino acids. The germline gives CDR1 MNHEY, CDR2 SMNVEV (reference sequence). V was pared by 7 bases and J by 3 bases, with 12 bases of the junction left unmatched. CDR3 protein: CASNPTGMVDNQPQHF. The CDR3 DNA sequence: TGTGCCAGCAACCCGACAGGGATGGTGGACAATCAGCCCCAGCATTTT.

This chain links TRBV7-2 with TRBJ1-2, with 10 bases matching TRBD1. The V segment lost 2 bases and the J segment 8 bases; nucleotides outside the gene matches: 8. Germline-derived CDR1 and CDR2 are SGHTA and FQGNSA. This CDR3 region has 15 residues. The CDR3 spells CASSLTPGTGAGYTF. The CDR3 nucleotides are TGTGCCAGCAGCTTAACACCAGGGACAGGGGCCGGCTACACCTTC. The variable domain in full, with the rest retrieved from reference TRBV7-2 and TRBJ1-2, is GAGVSQSPSNKVTEKGKDVELRCDPISGHTALYWYRQSLGQGLEFLIYFQGNSAPDKSGLPSDRFSAERTGGSVSTLTIQRTQQEDSAVYLCASSLTPGTGAGYTFGSGTRLTVV.

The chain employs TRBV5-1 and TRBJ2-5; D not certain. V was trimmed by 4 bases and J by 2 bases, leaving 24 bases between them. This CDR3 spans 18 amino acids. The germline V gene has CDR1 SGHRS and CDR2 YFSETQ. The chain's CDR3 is CASSLSPTLSQRQETQYF. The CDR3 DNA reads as TGCGCCAGCAGCCTGAGCCCTACCCTTAGTCAACGTCAAGAGACCCAGTACTTC.

In DNA, the CDR3 is TGTGCCAGCAGCTCTTCTTCTAGCGGAACCTACGAGCAGTACTTC. Its translation: CASSSSSSGTYEQYF. The chain is built from TRBV6-5 and TRBJ2-7; 7 bases are a match to TRBD2. CDR1 is MNHEY, CDR2 SVGAGI, per germline. This CDR3 contains 15 residues. The V segment lost 6 bases and the J segment 2 bases; nucleotides outside the gene matches: 10.

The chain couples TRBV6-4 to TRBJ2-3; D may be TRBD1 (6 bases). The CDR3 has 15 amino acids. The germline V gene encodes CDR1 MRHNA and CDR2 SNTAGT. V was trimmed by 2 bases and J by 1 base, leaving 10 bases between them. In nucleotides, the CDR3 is TGTGCCAGCAGTGACCAGGGGCAGGGCACAGATACGCAGTATTTT. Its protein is CASSDQGQGTDTQYF.

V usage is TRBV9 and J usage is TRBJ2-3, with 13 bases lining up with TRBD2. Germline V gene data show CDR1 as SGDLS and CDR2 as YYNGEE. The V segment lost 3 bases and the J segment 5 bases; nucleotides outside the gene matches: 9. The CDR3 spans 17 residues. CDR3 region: CASSGTTSGGAQDTQYF. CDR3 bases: TGTGCCAGCAGCGGGACAACTAGCGGGGGGGCACAAGATACGCAGTATTTT.